One sample yielded the 23 T cell receptor beta chains listed below, sequenced in a study of T cell responses to AZD1222 COVID-19 vaccine. Clones were sequenced by immunoSEQ multiplex PCR, and TCRdb holds only the in-frame ones, with some missing. The table records roughly 150,000 clones, around 88% of them present only once. This sample comprised peripheral blood, obtained on day 0 of AZD1222 vaccination. Receptors originate from an adult in good health.

The DNA for the CDR3 is TGTGCCAGCAGTTACGGCTCGACAGAGCAGTACTTC. Translated: CASSYGSTEQYF. The chain recombines TRBV6-5 with TRBJ2-7; D is undetermined. The ends were cut back, 2 bases at V and 7 bases at J, with 9 bases in the middle. CDR1 and CDR2 from the germline V gene are MNHEY and SVGAGI. CDR3 size: 12 residues.

This chain links TRBV10-3 with TRBJ1-5; 7 bases map to TRBD1. CDR1 ENHRY and CDR2 SYGVKD come from the germline V gene. Trimming removed 2 bases from V and 6 bases from J; junction bases left unmatched: 7. The CDR3 runs 15 residues. Written as DNA, the CDR3 is TGTGCCATCAGTGAGGTCAGGGGGTCAGCTCAGCCCCAGCATTTT. Translated, it gives CAISEVRGSAQPQHF.

The chain employs TRBV5-4 and TRBJ2-1; 9 bases fit TRBD2. The V segment lost 1 base and the J segment 1 base; nucleotides outside the gene matches: 9. The CDR3 length is 18 residues. Germline loops: CDR1 SGHNT, CDR2 YYREEE (reference sequence). The CDR3 DNA reads as TGTGCCAGCAGCTTGTTAGCGGGAGCGGGATCATCCTACAATGAGCAGTTCTTC. This translates into CASSLLAGAGSSYNEQFF.

V is TRBV24-1 and J is TRBJ1-2; D may be TRBD1 (6 bases). CDR3 length: 13 amino acids. The germline CDR1 and CDR2 sequences are KGHDR and SFDVKD. V dropped 3 bases and J dropped 7 bases, with 11 bases sitting between them. This CDR3 is CATSDTTGGGYTF. CDR3 nucleotides: TGTGCCACCAGTGATACGACAGGCGGTGGCTACACCTTC.

The table lists this clone with a count of one. The chain couples TRBV12-3 or TRBV12-4 to TRBJ2-3; no firm D call. The CDR3 has 12 amino acids. Trimming removed 6 bases from V and 11 bases from J, with 15 bases in between. The CDR3 reads CASSQVPLEQYF. CDR3 nucleotide sequence: TGTGCCAGCAGCCAGGTCCCTTTAGAGCAGTATTTT.

The rearrangement joins TRBV28 to TRBJ1-2; D possibly corresponds to TRBD1 (6 bases). With 4 bases removed from V and 6 bases from J, the gap between germline ends came to 9 bases. This CDR3 comprises 12 residues. The germline CDR1 and CDR2 sequences are MDHEN and SYDVKM. For the CDR3, the DNA is TGTGCCAGCAGTTCAGGGGTGAATGGCTACACCTTC. Encoded protein: CASSSGVNGYTF.

This clone ranks as medium-sized. The chain links TRBV7-2 to TRBJ1-3; 7 bases are a match to TRBD1. After removal of 2 bases from V and 1 base from J, the junction contained 5 bases not matched to a gene. The germline CDR1 and CDR2 sequences are SGHTA and FQGNSA. The CDR3 covers 16 residues. The CDR3 sequence: CASSLPPTGSGNTIYF. The CDR3 DNA is TGTGCCAGCAGCTTACCTCCGACAGGGTCTGGAAACACCATATATTTT.

This clone was observed a single time. The genes are TRBV7-9 and TRBJ2-5; D call uncertain. Germline CDR1 reads SEHNR; CDR2 reads FQNEAQ (reference sequence). This CDR3 has 12 amino acids. With 5 bases removed from V and 5 bases from J, the gap between germline ends came to 9 bases. This chain's CDR3 is CASSPIGETQYF. In nucleotides, the CDR3 is TGTGCCAGCAGCCCTATCGGTGAGACCCAGTACTTC.

This sequence joins TRBV11-2 and TRBJ2-7; D not certain. Trimming pared 4 bases from V and 0 bases from J, leaving 10 bases between. Germline V CDR1 and CDR2: SGHAT, FQNNGV. The CDR3 spans 14 residues. The CDR3 loop is CASSSDVTSYEQYF. The CDR3, as DNA: TGTGCCAGCAGCTCGGACGTTACCTCCTACGAGCAGTACTTC. The full variable domain, its missing parts supplied by reference TRBV11-2 and TRBJ2-7, is EAGVAQSPRYKIIEKRQSVAFWCNPISGHATLYWYQQILGQGPKLLIQFQNNGVVDDSQLPKDRFSAERLKGVDSTLKIQPAKLEDSAVYLCASSSDVTSYEQYFGPGTRLTVT.

The rearrangement links TRBV4-2 to TRBJ2-7; 9 positions agree with TRBD1. This CDR3 has 20 residues. V lost 4 bases, J lost 0 bases, and 19 bases stayed unmatched. Germline CDR1 LGHNA, CDR2 YNFKEQ. The CDR3 DNA follows: TGTGCCAGCAGCCTTTTACGCAGGAGGACAGGGGACCCTTTCTCCTACGAGCAGTACTTC. It specifies CASSLLRRRTGDPFSYEQYF.

The chain couples TRBV5-1 to TRBJ2-1, with TRBD2 as a possible D gene (6 bases). Germline CDR1 reads SGHRS; CDR2 reads YFSETQ. This CDR3 has 13 amino acids. Trimming left V 4 bases short and J 6 bases short, with 11 bases between. Written as DNA, the CDR3 is TGCGCCAGCAGCCCCATCGGGGGCAATGAGCAGTTCTTC. It codes for CASSPIGGNEQFF. Full variable domain (outside the CDR3, taken from reference TRBV5-1 and TRBJ2-1): KAGVTQTPRYLIKTRGQQVTLSCSPISGHRSVSWYQQTPGQGLQFLFEYFSETQRNKGNFPGRFSGRQFSNSRSEMNVSTLELGDSALYLCASSPIGGNEQFFGPGTRLTVL.

The genes are TRBV7-8 and TRBJ2-1, with D perhaps being TRBD1 or TRBD2 (6 bases each). The CDR3 contains 15 residues. The V and J ends lost 5 bases and 4 bases respectively, with 15 bases between them. From germline, CDR1 is SGHVS and CDR2 FQNEAQ. The CDR3 spells CASSITGGGYNEQFF. The DNA for the CDR3 is TGTGCCAGCAGCATAACCGGAGGGGGGTACAATGAGCAGTTCTTC.

This chain connects TRBV7-9 to TRBJ2-3; possible D gene TRBD2, 6 bases. Trimming shortened V by 2 bases and J by 11 bases, and 11 bases separated the two germline ends. Per the germline V gene, CDR1 is SEHNR and CDR2 is FQNEAQ (reference sequence). This CDR3 comprises 12 residues. CDR3 coding DNA: TGTGCCAGCAGCTTATCCCTCGGGGGGCAGTATTTT. It translates to CASSLSLGGQYF.

V and J are TRBV5-1 and TRBJ2-1, with D perhaps matching TRBD1 (6 bases). V lost 0 bases and J 4 bases, leaving 11 bases between the germline ends. Germline V gene lookup returns CDR1 SGHRS and CDR2 YFSETQ. The CDR3 runs 15 residues. The CDR3 DNA follows: TGCGCCAGCAGCTTGGACAGGGCCTCTTACAATGAGCAGTTCTTC. Its translation: CASSLDRASYNEQFF. The full variable domain, completed using reference TRBV5-1 and TRBJ2-1, is KAGVTQTPRYLIKTRGQQVTLSCSPISGHRSVSWYQQTPGQGLQFLFEYFSETQRNKGNFPGRFSGRQFSNSRSEMNVSTLELGDSALYLCASSLDRASYNEQFFGPGTRLTVL.

The V call is TRBV13, the J call TRBJ2-7, with 8 bases lining up with TRBD2. V lost 5 bases and J lost 5; bases outside the gene matches: 8. The CDR3 is 14 amino acids. Germline values: CDR1 PRHDT, CDR2 FYEKMQ (reference sequence). The CDR3 loop is CASSRLARAHEQYF. The CDR3, as DNA: TGTGCCAGCAGCCGACTAGCGCGAGCCCACGAGCAGTACTTC. Full variable domain (outside the CDR3, taken from reference TRBV13 and TRBJ2-7): AAGVIQSPRHLIKEKRETATLKCYPIPRHDTVYWYQQGPGQDPQFLISFYEKMQSDKGSIPDRFSAQQFSDYHSELNMSSLELGDSALYFCASSRLARAHEQYFGPGTRLTVT.

This clone appeared a few times. The chain is built from TRBV7-8 and TRBJ1-1; 10 positions agree with TRBD1. V gave up 5 bases and J gave up 1 base; unmatched junction bases: 7. The germline gives CDR1 SGHVS, CDR2 FQNEAQ. This CDR3 is 16 amino acids long. The CDR3 region is CASSPRQGARNTEAFF. The DNA for the CDR3 is TGTGCCAGCAGCCCTCGACAGGGGGCGCGGAACACTGAAGCTTTCTTT.

The J gene is TRBJ2-3, the V gene TRBV15; 9 bases line up with TRBD1. CDR3 length: 12 amino acids. The V gene's germline CDR1 is LNHNV and CDR2 YYDKDF (reference sequence). Trimming removed 1 base from V and 10 bases from J; junction bases left unmatched: 0. CDR3 protein: CATSRGQGAQYF. The DNA of the CDR3 is TGTGCCACCAGCAGAGGACAGGGGGCGCAGTATTTT.

The chain carries TRBV7-2 and TRBJ2-7; D ambiguous. Germline CDR1 is SGHTA and CDR2 is FQGNSA. The CDR3 is 13 residues long. V was shortened by 3 bases and J by 2 bases, with 8 bases between the two germline ends. Here the CDR3 reads CASSFIPTYEQYF. In nucleotides, the CDR3 is TGTGCCAGCAGCTTTATTCCGACCTACGAGCAGTACTTC.

The chain is built from TRBV19 and TRBJ1-2; TRBD1 aligns across 9 bases. The germline CDR1 and CDR2 sequences are LNHDA and SQIVND (reference sequence). Germline trimming cut 6 bases from V and 4 bases from J; bases unmatched to any gene: 6. The CDR3 contains 14 residues. In DNA form, the CDR3 reads TGTGCCAGTAGGCGGACAGGGGCTGGCTATGGCTACACCTTC. Protein: CASRRTGAGYGYTF. Complete variable domain (other parts from reference TRBV19 and TRBJ1-2): DGGITQSPKYLFRKEGQNVTLSCEQNLNHDAMYWYRQDPGQGLRLIYYSQIVNDFQKGDIAEGYSVSREKKESFPLTVTSAQKNPTAFYLCASRRTGAGYGYTFGSGTRLTVV.

This clone was counted a few times. This sequence joins TRBV19 and TRBJ1-5; 11 bases are a match to TRBD1. V was clipped by 7 bases and J by 7 bases; unmatched bases: 9. This CDR3 is 15 amino acids long. CDR1 is LNHDA and CDR2 is SQIVND in the germline V gene (reference sequence). In DNA form, the CDR3 reads TGTGCCAGTACTCTTCTGGGACAGGGGGACCAGCCCCAGCATTTT. Translating it yields CASTLLGQGDQPQHF.

This clone is a singleton in its sample. V and J are TRBV27 and TRBJ1-5, with 7 bases lining up with TRBD1. CDR3 size: 14 residues. V gave up 6 bases and J gave up 7 bases; unmatched junction bases: 9. The germline V gene has CDR1 MNHEY and CDR2 SMNVEV (reference sequence). The CDR3 nucleotides read TGTGCCAGCAGCGAAGACAGGGCGGTACAGCCCCAGCATTTT. Translated: CASSEDRAVQPQHF.

The gene calls are TRBV27 and TRBJ2-5; D is unresolved. Germline loops: CDR1 MNHEY, CDR2 SMNVEV (reference sequence). This CDR3 has 14 amino acids. V was shortened by 3 bases and J by 4 bases, with 12 bases between the two germline ends. The CDR3 bases are TGTGCCAGCAGTTTTAAAGGCCTCCGAGAGACCCAGTACTTC. Amino acid sequence: CASSFKGLRETQYF.

The gene calls are TRBV16 and TRBJ1-2; TRBD1 agrees at 7 bases. This CDR3 has 14 amino acids. Germline CDR1 and CDR2: KGHSY and FQNENV. V shed 0 bases and J 5 bases; nucleotides not matched to a gene: 3. CDR3: CASSQSTGLYGYTF. The CDR3 nucleotides are TGTGCCAGCAGCCAATCGACAGGGCTATATGGCTACACCTTC.